These T cell receptor beta chains were read from a single sample in a study of cytomegalovirus exposure and HLA in healthy donors. Produced via immunoSEQ multiplex PCR; TCRdb's table is partial and in-frame only. The profile shows about 130,000 clones, around 78% of them singletons. The specimen was PBMCs. The receptors were gathered from a woman aged 45 to 65 in good health and CMV-seronegative. CDR3s include the opening cysteine and the closing phenylalanine or tryptophan. A D gene is named only where the DNA matches it firmly. Some rows have no size entry. The others give once, few or many, or a class for an expanded clone.

j_call: TRBJ2-5; clone_size: few; v_call: TRBV4-3; d_call: .; cdr3_nt: TGCGCCAGCAGCCAAGATTTCGGGAGTTGGGAGACCCAGTACTTC; cdr3_aa: CASSQDFGSWETQYF
j_call: TRBJ1-1; clone_size: few; v_call: TRBV18; d_call: .; cdr3_nt: TGTGCCAGCTCACCGGTTCGACAGATGAACACTGAAGCTTTCTTT; cdr3_aa: CASSPVRQMNTEAFF
j_call: TRBJ1-1; clone_size: .; v_call: TRBV19; d_call: TRBD1; cdr3_nt: TGTGCCAGTAGTAGAGACAGGGTGAACACTGAAGCTTTCTTT; cdr3_aa: CASSRDRVNTEAFF
j_call: TRBJ2-7; clone_size: once; v_call: TRBV5-4; d_call: TRBD1; cdr3_nt: TGTGCCAGCAGCTTTGGGACAGACTCTTACGAGCAGTACTTC; cdr3_aa: CASSFGTDSYEQYF
j_call: TRBJ2-2; clone_size: .; v_call: TRBV30; d_call: TRBD1; cdr3_nt: TGTGCCTTCCGGGACAGGTCCTTGACCGGGGAGCTGTTTTTT; cdr3_aa: CAFRDRSLTGELFF
j_call: TRBJ2-2; clone_size: few; v_call: TRBV29-1; d_call: TRBD1; cdr3_nt: TGCAGCGTACTGACAGGGGGGAACACCGGGGAGCTGTTTTTT; cdr3_aa: CSVLTGGNTGELFF
j_call: TRBJ1-4; clone_size: .; v_call: TRBV7-9; d_call: .; cdr3_nt: TGTGCCAGCAGCTTAAGACAGGCTAATGAAAAACTGTTTTTT; cdr3_aa: CASSLRQANEKLFF
j_call: TRBJ1-5; clone_size: .; v_call: TRBV6-1; d_call: TRBD1; cdr3_nt: TGTGCCAGCAGTGTTGGGACAGGGGGCAGCAATCAGCCCCAGCATTTT; cdr3_aa: CASSVGTGGSNQPQHF
j_call: TRBJ2-5; clone_size: .; v_call: TRBV18; d_call: .; cdr3_nt: TGTGCCAGCTCACCCGCAGTCCCAGGCACCCAAGAGACCCAGTACTTC; cdr3_aa: CASSPAVPGTQETQYF
j_call: TRBJ2-1; clone_size: .; v_call: TRBV19; d_call: TRBD2; cdr3_nt: TGTGCCAGTAGTTTTGGAGTGGCTAGCGGGAGTCTAAATGAGCAGTTCTTC; cdr3_aa: CASSFGVASGSLNEQFF
j_call: TRBJ1-1; clone_size: few; v_call: TRBV13; d_call: .; cdr3_nt: TGTGCCAGCAGCTTTTGGGCTCAAGTGCCGAACGCTGAAGCTTTCTTT; cdr3_aa: CASSFWAQVPNAEAFF
j_call: TRBJ1-2; clone_size: .; v_call: TRBV5-4; d_call: .; cdr3_nt: TGTGCCAGCACCCCGGGGGGGGGCACGGAGAGGGGCTACACCTTC; cdr3_aa: CASTPGGGTERGYTF
j_call: TRBJ2-1; clone_size: .; v_call: TRBV5-6; d_call: .; cdr3_nt: TGTGCCAGCCGAACTGACTTTGGAGAGCAGTTCTTC; cdr3_aa: CASRTDFGEQFF
j_call: TRBJ2-7; clone_size: .; v_call: TRBV7-2; d_call: .; cdr3_nt: TGTGCCAGCAGCTTAAGGGGCGAGCAGTACTTC; cdr3_aa: CASSLRGEQYF
j_call: TRBJ1-5; clone_size: .; v_call: TRBV29-1; d_call: TRBD1; cdr3_nt: TGCAGCGTCGGACAGGGGAGCAATCAGCCCCAGCATTTT; cdr3_aa: CSVGQGSNQPQHF
j_call: TRBJ1-2; clone_size: .; v_call: TRBV7-9; d_call: .; cdr3_nt: TGTGCCAGCAGCTTAGACACTAACTATGGCTACACCTTC; cdr3_aa: CASSLDTNYGYTF
j_call: TRBJ1-1; clone_size: .; v_call: TRBV5-4; d_call: .; cdr3_nt: TGTGCCAGCAGCTTCCGGGGGGGGACTGAAGCTTTCTTT; cdr3_aa: CASSFRGGTEAFF
j_call: TRBJ2-5; clone_size: .; v_call: TRBV7-2; d_call: .; cdr3_nt: TGTGCCAGCAGCTCCCTTAGGGGAACCCAGTACTTC; cdr3_aa: CASSSLRGTQYF
j_call: TRBJ2-1; clone_size: .; v_call: TRBV7-7; d_call: .; cdr3_nt: TGTGCTAGCAGCCCTGGGAAGGGGCAGCAGTTCTTC; cdr3_aa: CASSPGKGQQFF
j_call: TRBJ1-1; clone_size: .; v_call: TRBV9; d_call: .; cdr3_nt: TGTGCCAGCAGCGTAGGGGTCTGGGGCGCTGAAGCTTTCTTT; cdr3_aa: CASSVGVWGAEAFF
j_call: TRBJ2-1; clone_size: .; v_call: TRBV7-2; d_call: TRBD2; cdr3_nt: TGTGCCAGCAGCCGGACTAGCGCCTACAATGAGCAGTTCTTC; cdr3_aa: CASSRTSAYNEQFF
j_call: TRBJ1-1; clone_size: .; v_call: TRBV18; d_call: TRBD1; cdr3_nt: TGTGCCAGCTCACTCAACAGGGGCGGCACTGAAGCTTTCTTT; cdr3_aa: CASSLNRGGTEAFF
j_call: TRBJ1-1; clone_size: .; v_call: TRBV9; d_call: TRBD1; cdr3_nt: TGTGCCAGCAGCGTGGGACAGGGGACAACCCGTGAAGCTTTCTTT; cdr3_aa: CASSVGQGTTREAFF
j_call: TRBJ1-4; clone_size: .; v_call: TRBV15; d_call: .; cdr3_nt: TGTGCCACCAGCAGAGAGACGGGCAGGACAAATGAAAAACTGTTTTTT; cdr3_aa: CATSRETGRTNEKLFF
j_call: TRBJ2-7; clone_size: .; v_call: TRBV5-4; d_call: TRBD2; cdr3_nt: TGTGCCAGCAGCCCCGAAAAAGCGGGGGGATTCTACGAGCAGTACTTC; cdr3_aa: CASSPEKAGGFYEQYF
j_call: TRBJ1-5; clone_size: .; v_call: TRBV28; d_call: TRBD1; cdr3_nt: TGTGCCAGCGCGCTTTCTGCCCTCTTAGGACAGGGGACGCAGCCCCAGAATTTT; cdr3_aa: CASALSALLGQGTQPQNF
j_call: TRBJ1-1; clone_size: few; v_call: TRBV19; d_call: TRBD1; cdr3_nt: TGTGCCAGTAGTAGGGACGACAGGGTCACTGAAGCTTTCTTT; cdr3_aa: CASSRDDRVTEAFF